This note documents a single T cell receptor beta chain sequence. The antigen is not known. CDR1 is SGHTA, CDR2 FQGTGA, per germline. The CDR3 is made up of 15 amino acids. The V end lost 5 bases, the J end lost 2 bases, and 15 bases lay between the germline ends. The record originates from a study of blood T cells in healthy people across ages. General study findings and limits: When set beside aged donors, long-lived donors presented more naive CD4+ cells and higher diversity. Naive T cell percentage showed a strong correlation with the diversity of TCR beta.

Primers used in a second PCR of roughly 7 to 12 cycles were a sample-barcoded 5' primer and a J-beta primer mix. TCRdb ran MiXCR on the 5' RACE reads and lists one entry per CDR3 protein. The sample holds hundreds of thousands of distinct CDR3 sequences, 22% seen once. Per sample, no less than 5 micrograms of total RNA were extracted. This chain joins TRBV7-3 and TRBJ2-5; TRBD1 might be the D (6 bases). The sequenced sample was blood. This TCR was sampled from a man aged 65 to 79 in good health. CDR3 DNA: TGTGCCAGCAGCCTACAGGGTTTCGCTCAAGAGACCCAGTACTTC. Protein sequence: CASSLQGFAQETQYF.